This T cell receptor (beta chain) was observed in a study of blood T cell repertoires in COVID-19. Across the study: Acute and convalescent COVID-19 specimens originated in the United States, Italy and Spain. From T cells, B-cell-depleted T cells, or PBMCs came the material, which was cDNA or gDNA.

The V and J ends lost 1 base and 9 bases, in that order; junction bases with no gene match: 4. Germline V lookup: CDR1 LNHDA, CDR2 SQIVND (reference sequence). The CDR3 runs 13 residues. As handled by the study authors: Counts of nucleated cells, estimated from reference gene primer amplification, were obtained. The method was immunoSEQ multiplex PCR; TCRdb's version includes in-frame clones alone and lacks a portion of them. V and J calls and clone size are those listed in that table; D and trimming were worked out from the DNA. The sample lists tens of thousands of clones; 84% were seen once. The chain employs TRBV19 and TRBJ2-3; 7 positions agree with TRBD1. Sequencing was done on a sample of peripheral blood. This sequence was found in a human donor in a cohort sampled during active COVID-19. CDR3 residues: CASSIGETGTQYF. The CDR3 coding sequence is TGTGCCAGTAGTATAGGGGAGACAGGGACGCAGTATTTT.